Listed below are T cell receptor beta chains from one sample, sequenced in a study of cytomegalovirus exposure and HLA in healthy donors. Sequencing used immunoSEQ multiplex PCR; TCRdb keeps in-frame clones, though not all of them. The table lists 30,000 to 45,000 clones, 86% of them singletons. The sample was PBMCs. The receptors were sampled from a middle-aged woman in good health and CMV-seropositive. Both conserved end residues are part of each CDR3. A D gene is named only where the DNA matches it firmly. Rows give clone size only sometimes, using once, few, many, or a class for an expanded clone.

abundance: NA; d_gene: NA; j_gene: TRBJ2-5; v_gene: TRBV9; CDR3aa: CASSPRGLEETQYF; CDR3nt: TGTGCCAGCAGCCCTAGAGGGTTGGAAGAGACCCAGTACTTC
abundance: NA; d_gene: NA; j_gene: TRBJ2-3; v_gene: TRBV9; CDR3aa: CASSASRSTDTQYF; CDR3nt: TGTGCCAGCAGCGCTAGTAGGAGCACAGATACGCAGTATTTT
abundance: few; d_gene: TRBD1; j_gene: TRBJ1-4; v_gene: TRBV4-1; CDR3aa: CASSLPGQGARGEKLFF; CDR3nt: TGCGCCAGCAGCCTACCGGGACAGGGGGCGCGGGGTGAAAAACTGTTTTTT
abundance: NA; d_gene: NA; j_gene: TRBJ1-6; v_gene: TRBV30; CDR3aa: CAWSVARRNNSPLHF; CDR3nt: TGTGCCTGGAGTGTAGCGCGACGGAATAATTCACCCCTCCACTTT
abundance: NA; d_gene: TRBD1; j_gene: TRBJ1-4; v_gene: TRBV29-1; CDR3aa: CSVGLVGQGNEKLFF; CDR3nt: TGCAGCGTTGGGCTCGTAGGACAGGGGAATGAAAAACTGTTTTTT
abundance: NA; d_gene: NA; j_gene: TRBJ1-5; v_gene: TRBV6-1; CDR3aa: CASSGNSQVGQPQHF; CDR3nt: TGTGCCAGCAGTGGCAATTCCCAGGTTGGTCAGCCCCAGCATTTT
abundance: NA; d_gene: TRBD1; j_gene: TRBJ1-2; v_gene: TRBV6-5; CDR3aa: CASHRTGGNGYTF; CDR3nt: TGTGCCAGCCATCGGACAGGGGGCAATGGCTACACCTTC
abundance: NA; d_gene: NA; j_gene: TRBJ1-2; v_gene: TRBV6-4; CDR3aa: CASSDTGTYGYTF; CDR3nt: TGTGCCAGCAGTGATACAGGGACCTATGGCTACACCTTC
abundance: NA; d_gene: NA; j_gene: TRBJ2-7; v_gene: TRBV5-5; CDR3aa: CASSLRGSYEQYF; CDR3nt: TGTGCCAGCAGCTTACGGGGCTCCTACGAGCAGTACTTC
abundance: NA; d_gene: TRBD2; j_gene: TRBJ2-2; v_gene: TRBV5-6; CDR3aa: CASSLAGGPNTGELFF; CDR3nt: TGTGCCAGCAGCTTAGCGGGGGGGCCGAACACCGGGGAGCTGTTTTTT
abundance: once; d_gene: NA; j_gene: TRBJ1-1; v_gene: TRBV18; CDR3aa: CASSQWGFNTEAFF; CDR3nt: TGTGCCAGCTCACAATGGGGCTTTAACACTGAAGCTTTCTTT
abundance: NA; d_gene: NA; j_gene: TRBJ1-5; v_gene: TRBV5-8; CDR3aa: CASSLASQGVWDQPQHF; CDR3nt: TGTGCCAGCAGCTTGGCATCACAGGGAGTTTGGGATCAGCCCCAGCATTTT
abundance: NA; d_gene: NA; j_gene: TRBJ1-5; v_gene: TRBV6-6; CDR3aa: CASTNLRSQPQHF; CDR3nt: TGTGCCAGCACCAACCTACGGAGTCAGCCCCAGCATTTT
abundance: NA; d_gene: NA; j_gene: TRBJ2-7; v_gene: TRBV7-2; CDR3aa: CASSLASGAYEQYF; CDR3nt: TGTGCCAGCAGCTTAGCGTCGGGGGCCTACGAGCAGTACTTC
abundance: NA; d_gene: NA; j_gene: TRBJ1-1; v_gene: TRBV11-2; CDR3aa: CASSSQVMGGTEAFF; CDR3nt: TGTGCCAGCAGCTCTCAGGTGATGGGGGGCACTGAAGCTTTCTTT
abundance: NA; d_gene: TRBD1; j_gene: TRBJ1-2; v_gene: TRBV27; CDR3aa: CASSLSRQGFYGYTF; CDR3nt: TGTGCCAGCAGTCTCTCGAGACAGGGGTTTTATGGCTACACCTTC